This T cell receptor (beta chain) was documented in a study of CD8+CD57+ T cells in acquired aplastic anemia. Study details: Healthy donor sequencing depth: approximately 9.9 million CD4+, approximately 11 million CD8+ reads. General study findings and limits: Patients and controls were not found to differ significantly in CD8+ Simpson's diversity.

Using genomic DNA as the template, TCR beta VDJ and CDR3 profiling was carried out. TCRdb passed the reads through MiXCR, listing each CDR3 protein once. The data hold 90,000 to 130,000 distinct CDR3 sequences, with approximately 49% observed a single time. Germline assignment: CDR1 MNHNS and CDR2 SASEGT. This CDR3 spans 13 amino acids. Trimming left V 3 bases short and J 6 bases short, with 11 bases between. Points on this clonotype: The antigen is undetermined.

The gene calls are TRBV6-1 and TRBJ1-2, with D possibly TRBD1 on 5 matching bases. This receptor was obtained from a human donor in good health, serving as a control. Specimen: sorted CD4+, CD8+, or CD8+CD57+ T cells (not recorded which) from PBMCs. CDR3 DNA sequence: TGTGCCAGCAGTGAGGGGCAAGGGGATGGCTACACCTTC. Translated: CASSEGQGDGYTF.